Detailed here is one T cell receptor beta chain. Possible read error: a much larger clone is one base away. The authors ran a second PCR of roughly 6 to 12 cycles using a sample-barcoded 5' primer and a J-beta primer mix. Via MiXCR, TCRdb re-called the 5' RACE reads, giving one row per CDR3 protein. The data contain more than 800,000 distinct CDR3 sequences, 29% of them singletons. The record originates from a study of blood T cells in healthy people across ages. V was shortened by 2 bases and J by 0 bases, with 8 bases between the two germline ends. The CDR3 totals 15 residues. The germline V gene has CDR1 MDHEN and CDR2 SYDVKM.

The rearrangement joins TRBV28 to TRBJ2-4, with no clear D. Source material: blood. The receptor was derived from a woman older than 75 in good health. The CDR3 DNA reads TGTGCCAGCAGTTTACTATCCTTAGCCAAAAACATTCAGTACTTC. This translates into CASSLLSLAKNIQYF.